The sample holds a few counts of the clone carrying this T cell receptor (beta chain). What it recognizes is unknown. The CDR3 runs to 14 residues. V lost 5 bases, J lost 15 bases, and 10 bases stayed unmatched. Germline V gene sequence: CDR1 LNHDA, CDR2 SQIVND (reference sequence). Prepared TCR beta cDNA libraries contained unique molecular identifiers. TCRdb reanalysed the PCR reads using MiXCR and keeps one entry per CDR3 protein. The sample has some 700,000 distinct CDR3 sequences, more than 50% seen once. The record originates from a study of post-analysis software for immune sequencing data. Study-level information: The disease courses covered relapsing-remitting, secondary progressive and progressive-relapsing multiple sclerosis.

Study-wide points: Samples from one preparation batch, clustered by F measure, grouped strongly together. Relative to controls, patients had a handful of TRBV segments at higher frequency, with TRBV5-6, TRBV5-1 and TRBV20-1 among these. Normalized Chao1 diversity was significantly lower in multiple sclerosis patients than in controls.

This TCR came from a girl aged 2 to 9 with multiple sclerosis. Source material: blood. The chain recombines TRBV19 with TRBJ2-1, with 13 positions matching TRBD2. The CDR3 DNA reads as TGTGCCAGTAGTGAGGGACTAGCGGGACCGCCGGCGTTCTTC. Amino acid sequence: CASSEGLAGPPAFF.